This paragraph covers one TCR beta chain sequence. With 0 bases removed from V and 1 base from J, the gap between germline ends came to 18 bases. Germline V CDR1 and CDR2: SGHDN, FVKESK. CDR3 length: 18 amino acids. This record comes from a study of T cells after posttransplantation cyclophosphamide. Here immunoSEQ multiplex PCR was the method, and the copy in TCRdb shows in-frame clones only, minus some. Of around 10,000 clones detected, approximately 86% appear once; the ten largest clones hold around a quarter. Cyclophosphamide on days +3 and +4 followed busulfan-fludarabine conditioning and a marrow graft.

Sequencing was performed on CD4+ T cells sorted from PBMCs, taken after allogeneic stem cell transplant with posttransplant cyclophosphamide. The chain links TRBV14 to TRBJ2-5; D may be TRBD2 (5 bases). This clonotype was sampled from a male patient aged 25-45 years who received an allogeneic stem cell transplant from a related donor, was CMV-positive, and had acute GVHD only. The graft donor may have contributed some T cells. This CDR3 reads CASSQERDWAEGQETQYF. CDR3 DNA: TGTGCCAGCAGCCAAGAAAGGGATTGGGCCGAGGGCCAAGAGACCCAGTACTTC.